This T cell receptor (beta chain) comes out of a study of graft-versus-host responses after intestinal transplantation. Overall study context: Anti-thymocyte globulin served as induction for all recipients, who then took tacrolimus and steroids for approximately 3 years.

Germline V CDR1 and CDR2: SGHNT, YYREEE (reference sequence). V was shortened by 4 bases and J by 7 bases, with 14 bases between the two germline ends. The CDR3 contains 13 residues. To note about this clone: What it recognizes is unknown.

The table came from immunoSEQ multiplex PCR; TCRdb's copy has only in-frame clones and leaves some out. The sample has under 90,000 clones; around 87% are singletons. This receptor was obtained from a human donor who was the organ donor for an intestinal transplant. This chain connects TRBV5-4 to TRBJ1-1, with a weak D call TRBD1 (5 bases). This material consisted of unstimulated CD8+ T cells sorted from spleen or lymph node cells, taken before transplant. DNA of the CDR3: TGTGCCAGCAGCCCTCAGGCAGGGCTTGAAGCTTTCTTT. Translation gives CASSPQAGLEAFF. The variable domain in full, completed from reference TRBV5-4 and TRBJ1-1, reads ETGVTQSPTHLIKTRGQQVTLRCSSQSGHNTVSWYQQALGQGPQFIFQYYREEENGRGNFPPRFSGLQFPNYSSELNVNALELDDSALYLCASSPQAGLEAFFGQGTRLTVV.